This T cell receptor beta chain was retrieved from a study of T cell responses to AZD1222 COVID-19 vaccine. Trimming took 4 bases from V and 0 from J; bases not matched to a gene: 8. Germline CDR1 reads LGHNA; CDR2 reads YSLEER. The CDR3 sequence is 18 residues long. The repertoire was sequenced with immunoSEQ multiplex PCR; TCRdb's copy has only in-frame clones and lacks some. Found here are about 97,000 clones, 70% to 90% of them singletons; the top ten hold roughly 1.4%. The source of this sequence is an adult in good health. The material was peripheral blood, obtained on day 0 of AZD1222 vaccination. The genes are TRBV4-3 and TRBJ2-7; TRBD2 matches at 14 bases. CDR3: CASSPRGTSGSSSYEQYF. The CDR3 DNA sequence: TGCGCCAGCAGCCCAAGGGGGACTAGCGGGAGCAGCTCCTACGAGCAGTACTTC.